Below are 16 T cell receptor beta chains sequenced from a single sample in a study of graft-versus-host responses after intestinal transplantation. Sequencing used immunoSEQ multiplex PCR; TCRdb keeps in-frame clones, though not all of them. The repertoire holds about 40,000 clones, with 90% to 95% as singletons. The source was PBMCs, collected 700 to 850 days after intestinal transplantation. The receptors shown here come from a human patient who received an intestinal transplant, so some T cells may come from the graft donor.

The gene calls are TRBV2 and TRBJ2-1; D perhaps matches TRBD1 (5 bases). Trimming removed 6 bases from V and 9 bases from J, with 9 bases in between. Germline V lookup: CDR1 SNHLY, CDR2 FYNNEI. CDR3 length: 11 residues. The CDR3 is CASRLGVEQFF. The CDR3 DNA sequence: TGTGCCAGCAGGTTAGGGGTTGAGCAGTTCTTC.

The rearrangement links TRBV9 to TRBJ2-2, with D perhaps matching TRBD2 (5 bases). Germline V gives CDR1 SGDLS, CDR2 YYNGEE. V was cut by 0 bases and J by 3 bases, with 24 bases left in between. CDR3 length: 20 amino acids. The CDR3 DNA reads as TGTGCCAGCAGCGTAGACTCCTCGGTTTGGTCGGACTCATACACCGGGGAGCTGTTTTTT. Its protein product is CASSVDSSVWSDSYTGELFF.

In the case of this clone: One end of the junction does not line up with germline, which may come from a read error. The chain employs TRBV4-2 and TRBJ2-7; TRBD2 is a possible D gene (6 bases). This CDR3 contains 12 residues. CDR1 is LGHNA, CDR2 YNFKEQ, per germline. The DNA for the CDR3 is TGTGCCAGCAGCCAAGATGGGGAGGAGCACTCCTTC. Amino acid sequence: CASSQDGEEHSF.

The J gene is TRBJ1-1, the V gene TRBV27; D is uncertain. Germline CDR1 reads MNHEY; CDR2 reads SMNVEV (reference sequence). Trimming pared 6 bases from V and 0 bases from J, leaving 8 bases between. CDR3 size: 13 residues. CDR3 region: CASSFSLNTEAFF. The CDR3 DNA follows: TGTGCCAGCAGCTTCAGTCTGAACACTGAAGCTTTCTTT.

The chain's CDR3 is CASSGAGGHTYEQYF. The CDR3 DNA is TGTGCCAGCAGTGGGGCGGGAGGCCACACCTACGAGCAGTACTTC. The V and J genes are TRBV5-6 and TRBJ2-7; 8 nucleotides agree with TRBD2. CDR3 length equals 15 residues. Trimming removed 5 bases from V and 2 bases from J; junction bases left unmatched: 9. The germline CDR1 and CDR2 sequences are SGHDT and YYEEEE.

The J gene is TRBJ2-3, the V gene TRBV5-4; D gene unclear. V was shortened by 1 base and J by 3 bases, with 6 bases between the two germline ends. Germline CDR1 SGHNT, CDR2 YYREEE (reference sequence). CDR3 length: 13 amino acids. The CDR3 loop reads CASSLPATDTQYF. The CDR3, as DNA: TGTGCCAGCAGCTTGCCAGCGACAGATACGCAGTATTTT.

This chain joins TRBV28 and TRBJ2-7; 7 bases are shared with TRBD1. V lost 2 bases and J lost 3; bases outside the gene matches: 13. The CDR3 sequence is 17 residues long. Per germline, CDR1 MDHEN and CDR2 SYDVKM. CDR3 sequence (DNA): TGTGCCAGCAGTTTACCCTTCGGGACAGAAAATTACTACGAGCAGTACTTC. Protein product: CASSLPFGTENYYEQYF.

The chain employs TRBV6-1 and TRBJ1-4; TRBD1 matches 7 bases. Per germline, CDR1 MNHNS and CDR2 SASEGT. With V trimmed by 8 bases and J by 10 bases, 7 bases remained unmatched. The CDR3 contains 12 residues. The CDR3 nucleotides are TGTGCCAGCCAGACAGGGAGGAGAAAACTGTTTTTT. This codes for CASQTGRRKLFF.

The chain recombines TRBV12-5 with TRBJ1-4; D might be TRBD1 (6 bases). Germline V gene lookup returns CDR1 LGHNT and CDR2 FRNRAP. There are 16 residues in the CDR3. V lost 5 bases, J lost 5 bases, and 18 bases lay in between. The CDR3 protein is CASGADYRDGNEKLFF. For the CDR3, the DNA is TGTGCTAGTGGTGCAGACTACAGGGACGGGAATGAAAAACTGTTTTTT.

This clone was observed once. The rearrangement links TRBV6-5 to TRBJ2-5; a weak D match, TRBD2 (5 bases). CDR1 and CDR2 (germline): MNHEY, SVGAGI. Trimming pared 4 bases from V and 5 bases from J, leaving 17 bases between. This CDR3 comprises 15 residues. The DNA for the CDR3 is TGTGCCAGCAGTTCCACCCCGACGGGGTGGGAGACCCAGTACTTC. The encoded protein is CASSSTPTGWETQYF.

The chain combines TRBV5-4 with TRBJ2-3; TRBD2 agrees at 12 bases. Trimming removed 0 bases from V and 1 base from J; junction bases left unmatched: 6. There are 18 residues in the CDR3. The V gene's germline CDR1 is SGHNT and CDR2 YYREEE (reference sequence). The CDR3 loop reads CASSLELAGGPGTDTQYF. CDR3 in DNA: TGTGCCAGCAGCTTGGAGCTAGCGGGAGGGCCAGGCACAGATACGCAGTATTTT.

CDR3 coding DNA: TGTGCCAGCAGACAGAGGACTAGCGGACGGTACGAGCAGTACTTC. Its translation: CASRQRTSGRYEQYF. The chain links TRBV27 to TRBJ2-7; 10 bases map to TRBD2. The CDR3 runs to 15 residues. Germline CDR1 MNHEY, CDR2 SMNVEV (reference sequence). Trimming took 6 bases from V and 4 from J; bases not matched to a gene: 9.

This clone has only one observation. In nucleotides, the CDR3 is TGTGCCAGCAGCTTTCCGGGACTAGCGATAAATACGCAGTATTTT. This codes for CASSFPGLAINTQYF. The chain recombines TRBV5-5 with TRBJ2-3; 10 bases align to TRBD2. CDR1 and CDR2 (germline): SGHKS, YYEKEE (reference sequence). The CDR3 is 15 amino acids. Losses at the gene ends were 2 bases for V and 7 bases for J; bases not matched to a gene: 7.

The rearrangement uses TRBV10-1 and TRBJ1-1, with D possibly TRBD1 on 5 matching bases. CDR3 length equals 13 residues. Germline V gene data show CDR1 as WNHNN and CDR2 as SYGVQD (reference sequence). The V end was cut by 3 bases, the J end by 4 bases, with 9 bases between. The chain's CDR3 is CASSDTGGTEAFF. CDR3 DNA sequence: TGCGCCAGCAGTGATACGGGGGGCACTGAAGCTTTCTTT.

This chain links TRBV7-3 with TRBJ1-1; perhaps TRBD1 as D (5 bases). The V end lost 1 base, the J end lost 5 bases, and 17 bases lay between the germline ends. CDR1 and CDR2 (germline): SGHTA, FQGTGA. The CDR3 is 16 residues long. CDR3 amino acids: CASSLRGGGAGTEAFF. The CDR3 DNA sequence: TGTGCCAGCAGCTTAAGGGGTGGTGGGGCTGGGACTGAAGCTTTCTTT.

The rearrangement joins TRBV7-3 to TRBJ1-6; a possible D gene is TRBD1 (6 bases). The V end was cut by 9 bases, the J end by 5 bases, with 11 bases between. This CDR3 comprises 13 residues. Germline V gene sequence: CDR1 SGHTA, CDR2 FQGTGA. CDR3 nucleotide sequence: TGTGCCAGTCCGGGACACCATAATTCACCCCTCCACTTT. Translated: CASPGHHNSPLHF.